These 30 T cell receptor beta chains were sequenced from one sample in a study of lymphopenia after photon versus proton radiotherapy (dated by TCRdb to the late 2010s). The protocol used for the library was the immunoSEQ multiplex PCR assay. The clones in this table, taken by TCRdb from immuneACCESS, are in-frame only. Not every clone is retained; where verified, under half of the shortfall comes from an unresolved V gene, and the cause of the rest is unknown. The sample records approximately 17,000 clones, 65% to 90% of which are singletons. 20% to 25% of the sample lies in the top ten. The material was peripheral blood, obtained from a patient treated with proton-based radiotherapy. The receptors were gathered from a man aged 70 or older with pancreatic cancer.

CDR3 DNA: TGTGCCAGCAGCTTTTCGAAGACCACTGAAGCTTTCTTT. Translating it yields CASSFSKTTEAFF. The chain couples TRBV11-2 to TRBJ1-1, with D uncertain. Trimming removed 3 bases from V and 4 bases from J, with 9 bases in between. From germline, CDR1 is SGHAT and CDR2 FQNNGV. The CDR3 length is 13 residues.

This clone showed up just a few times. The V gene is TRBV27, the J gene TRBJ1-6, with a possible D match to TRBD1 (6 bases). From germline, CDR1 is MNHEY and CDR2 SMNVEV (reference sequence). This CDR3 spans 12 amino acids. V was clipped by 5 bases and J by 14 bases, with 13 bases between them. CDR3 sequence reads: CASSDRDNALHF. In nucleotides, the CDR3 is TGTGCCAGCAGTGACCGGGACAATGCCCTCCACTTT.

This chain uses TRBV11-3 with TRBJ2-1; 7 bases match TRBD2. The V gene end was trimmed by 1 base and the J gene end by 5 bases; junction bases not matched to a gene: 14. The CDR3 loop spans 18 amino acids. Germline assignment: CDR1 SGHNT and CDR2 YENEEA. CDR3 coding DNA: TGTGCCAGCAGCTTAGTTTTAAGCGCTAGCGGAAACGACAATGAGCAGTTCTTC. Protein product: CASSLVLSASGNDNEQFF.

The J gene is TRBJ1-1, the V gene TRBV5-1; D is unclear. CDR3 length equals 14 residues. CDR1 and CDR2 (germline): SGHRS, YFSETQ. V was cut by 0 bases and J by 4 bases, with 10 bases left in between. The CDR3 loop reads CASSLDAVGTEAFF. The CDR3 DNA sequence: TGCGCCAGCAGCTTGGATGCAGTGGGCACTGAAGCTTTCTTT.

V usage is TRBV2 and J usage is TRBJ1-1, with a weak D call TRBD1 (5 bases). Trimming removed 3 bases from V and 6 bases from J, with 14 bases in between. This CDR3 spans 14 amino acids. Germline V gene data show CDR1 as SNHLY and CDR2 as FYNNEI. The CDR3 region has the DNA TGTGCCAGCAGTGAGGGACCGCCCGGGCCTGAAGCTTTCTTT. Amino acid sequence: CASSEGPPGPEAFF.

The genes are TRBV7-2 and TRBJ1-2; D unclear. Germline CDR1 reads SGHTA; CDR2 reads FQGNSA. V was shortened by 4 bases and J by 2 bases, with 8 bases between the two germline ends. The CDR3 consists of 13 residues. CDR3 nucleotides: TGTGCCAGCAGCTCTGTCCCAAACTATGGCTACACCTTC. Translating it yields CASSSVPNYGYTF.

The CDR3 bases are TGTGCCAGCAGGCCTTTGTCCGGGACCCCAAAGCCAGAGACCCAGTACTTC. Residues: CASRPLSGTPKPETQYF. This chain uses TRBV5-6 with TRBJ2-5, with D perhaps matching TRBD1 or TRBD2 (5 bases each). The CDR3 is made up of 17 amino acids. Trimming left V 5 bases short and J 4 bases short, with 24 bases between. Per the germline V gene, CDR1 is SGHDT and CDR2 is YYEEEE.

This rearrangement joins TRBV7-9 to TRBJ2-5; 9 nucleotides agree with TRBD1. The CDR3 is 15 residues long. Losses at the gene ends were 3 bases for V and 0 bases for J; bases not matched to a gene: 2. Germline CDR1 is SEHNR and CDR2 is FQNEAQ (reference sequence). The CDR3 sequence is CASSFGDRDQETQYF. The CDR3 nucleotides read TGTGCCAGCAGCTTTGGGGACAGGGACCAAGAGACCCAGTACTTC.

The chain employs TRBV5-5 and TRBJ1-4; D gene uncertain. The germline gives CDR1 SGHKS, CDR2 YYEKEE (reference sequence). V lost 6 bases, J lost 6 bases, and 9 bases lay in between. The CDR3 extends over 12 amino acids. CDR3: CASNGGDEKLFF. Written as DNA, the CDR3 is TGTGCCAGCAACGGTGGGGATGAAAAACTGTTTTTT.

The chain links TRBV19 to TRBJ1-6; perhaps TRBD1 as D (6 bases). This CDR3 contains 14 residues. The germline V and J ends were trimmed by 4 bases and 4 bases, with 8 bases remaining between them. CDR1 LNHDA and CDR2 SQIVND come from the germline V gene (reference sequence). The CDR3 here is CASSTQGYNSPLHF. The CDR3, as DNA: TGTGCCAGTAGTACACAGGGATATAATTCACCCCTCCACTTT.

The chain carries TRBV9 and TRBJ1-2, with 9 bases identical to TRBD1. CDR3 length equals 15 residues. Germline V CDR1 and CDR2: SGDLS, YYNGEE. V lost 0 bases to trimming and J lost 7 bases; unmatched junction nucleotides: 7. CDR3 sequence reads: CASSVVDRGGGGYTF. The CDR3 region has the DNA TGTGCCAGCAGCGTAGTGGACAGGGGTGGAGGTGGCTACACCTTC.

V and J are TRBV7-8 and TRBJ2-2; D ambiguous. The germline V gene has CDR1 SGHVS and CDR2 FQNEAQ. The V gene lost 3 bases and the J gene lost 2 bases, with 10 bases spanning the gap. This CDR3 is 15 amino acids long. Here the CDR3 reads CASSLISSNTGELFF. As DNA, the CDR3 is TGTGCCAGCAGCTTGATCTCCAGCAACACCGGGGAGCTGTTTTTT.

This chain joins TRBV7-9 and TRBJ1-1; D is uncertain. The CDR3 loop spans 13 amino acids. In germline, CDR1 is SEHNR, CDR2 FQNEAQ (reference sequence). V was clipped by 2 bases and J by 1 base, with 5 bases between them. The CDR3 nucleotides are TGTGCCAGCAGCTTACACCCGAACACTGAAGCTTTCTTT. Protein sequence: CASSLHPNTEAFF.

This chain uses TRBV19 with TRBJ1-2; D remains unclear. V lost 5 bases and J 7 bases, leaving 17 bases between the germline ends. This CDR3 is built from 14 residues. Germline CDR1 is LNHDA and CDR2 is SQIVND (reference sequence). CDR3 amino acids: CASSPEGRRGGYTF. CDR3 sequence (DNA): TGTGCCAGTAGTCCGGAAGGTCGTCGAGGTGGCTACACCTTC.

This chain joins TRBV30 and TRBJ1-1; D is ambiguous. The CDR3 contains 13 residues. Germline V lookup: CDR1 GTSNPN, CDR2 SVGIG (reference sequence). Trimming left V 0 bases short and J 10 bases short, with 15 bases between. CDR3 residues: CAWSVFSDGGAFF. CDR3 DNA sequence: TGTGCCTGGAGTGTATTCTCGGATGGTGGAGCTTTCTTT.

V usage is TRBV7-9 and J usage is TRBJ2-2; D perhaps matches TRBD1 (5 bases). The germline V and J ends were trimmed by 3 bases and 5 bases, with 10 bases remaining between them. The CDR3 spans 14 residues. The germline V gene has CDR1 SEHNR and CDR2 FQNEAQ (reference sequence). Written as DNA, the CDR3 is TGTGCCAGCAGCTTTTCAACAGGTACCGGGGAGCTGTTTTTT. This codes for CASSFSTGTGELFF.

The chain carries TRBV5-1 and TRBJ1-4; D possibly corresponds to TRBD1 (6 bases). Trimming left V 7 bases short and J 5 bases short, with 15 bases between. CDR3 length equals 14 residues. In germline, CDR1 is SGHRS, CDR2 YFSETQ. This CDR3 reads CASSEGRGNEKLFF. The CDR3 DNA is TGCGCCAGCTCAGAGGGGAGGGGGAATGAAAAACTGTTTTTT.

The CDR3 protein is CASSEWGEDQPQHF. The CDR3 DNA sequence: TGTGCCAGCAGCGAGTGGGGGGAGGATCAGCCCCAGCATTTT. The gene calls are TRBV6-1 and TRBJ1-5; D is possibly TRBD1 (5 bases). Germline CDR1 and CDR2: MNHNS and SASEGT. CDR3 size: 14 residues. Trimming shortened V by 6 bases and J by 5 bases, and 14 bases separated the two germline ends.

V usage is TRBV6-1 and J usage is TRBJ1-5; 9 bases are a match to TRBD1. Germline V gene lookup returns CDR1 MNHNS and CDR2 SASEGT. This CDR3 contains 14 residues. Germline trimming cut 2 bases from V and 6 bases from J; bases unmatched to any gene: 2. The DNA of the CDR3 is TGTGCCAGCAGTGAAACAGGGGGCACTCAGCCCCAGCATTTT. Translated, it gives CASSETGGTQPQHF.

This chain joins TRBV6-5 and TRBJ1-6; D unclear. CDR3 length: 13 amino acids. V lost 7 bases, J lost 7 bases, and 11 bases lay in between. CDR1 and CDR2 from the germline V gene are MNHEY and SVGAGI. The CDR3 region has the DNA TGTGCCAGCAAGAGACCGACCAATTCACCCCTCCACTTT. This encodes CASKRPTNSPLHF.

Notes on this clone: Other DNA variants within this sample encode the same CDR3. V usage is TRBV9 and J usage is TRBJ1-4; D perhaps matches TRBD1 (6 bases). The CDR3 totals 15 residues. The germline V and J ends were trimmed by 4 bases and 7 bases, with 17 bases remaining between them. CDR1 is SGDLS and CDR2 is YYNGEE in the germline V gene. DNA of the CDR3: TGTGCCAGCAGCCGAGGGGGGGGGCGAAGTGAAAAACTGTTTTTT. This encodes CASSRGGGRSEKLFF.

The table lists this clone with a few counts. The CDR3 here is CASSWEQGGGSYEQYF. The CDR3 coding sequence is TGTGCCAGCAGCTGGGAACAGGGAGGGGGCTCCTACGAGCAGTACTTC. The chain has TRBV11-3 and TRBJ2-7; tentative D call: TRBD2 (7 bases). Germline CDR1 and CDR2: SGHNT and YENEEA. With 4 bases removed from V and 0 bases from J, the gap between germline ends came to 16 bases. The CDR3 spans 16 residues.

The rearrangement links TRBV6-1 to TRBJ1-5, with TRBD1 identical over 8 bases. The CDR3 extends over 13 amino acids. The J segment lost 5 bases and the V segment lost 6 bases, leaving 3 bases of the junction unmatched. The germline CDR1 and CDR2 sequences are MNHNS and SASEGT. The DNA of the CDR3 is TGTGCCAGCAGCATGGACAGGGATCAGCCCCAGCATTTT. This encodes CASSMDRDQPQHF.

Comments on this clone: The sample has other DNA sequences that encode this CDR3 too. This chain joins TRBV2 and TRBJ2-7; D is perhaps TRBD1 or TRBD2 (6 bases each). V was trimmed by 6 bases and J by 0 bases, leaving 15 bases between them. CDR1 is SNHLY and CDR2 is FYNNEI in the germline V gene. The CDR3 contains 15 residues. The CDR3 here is CASSPRGGFSYEQYF. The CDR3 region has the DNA TGTGCCAGCAGCCCCCGAGGGGGGTTCTCCTACGAGCAGTACTTC. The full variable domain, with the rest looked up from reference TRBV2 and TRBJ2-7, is EPEVTQTPSHQVTQMGQEVILRCVPISNHLYFYWYRQILGQKVEFLVSFYNNEISEKSEIFDDQFSVERPDGSNFTLKIRSTKLEDSAMYFCASSPRGGFSYEQYFGPGTRLTVT.

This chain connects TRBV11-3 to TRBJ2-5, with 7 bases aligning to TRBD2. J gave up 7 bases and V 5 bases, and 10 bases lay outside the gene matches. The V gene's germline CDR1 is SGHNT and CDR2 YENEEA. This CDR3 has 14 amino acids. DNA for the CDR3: TGTGCCAGCAGCCTGCGGGAGATCGGTGGGACCCAGTACTTC. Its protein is CASSLREIGGTQYF.

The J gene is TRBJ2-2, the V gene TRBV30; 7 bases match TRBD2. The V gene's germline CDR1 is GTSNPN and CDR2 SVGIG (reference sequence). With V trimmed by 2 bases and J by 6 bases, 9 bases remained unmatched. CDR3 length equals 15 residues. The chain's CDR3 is CAWSMASGESGELFF. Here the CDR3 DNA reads TGTGCCTGGAGTATGGCTAGCGGCGAATCCGGGGAGCTGTTTTTT.

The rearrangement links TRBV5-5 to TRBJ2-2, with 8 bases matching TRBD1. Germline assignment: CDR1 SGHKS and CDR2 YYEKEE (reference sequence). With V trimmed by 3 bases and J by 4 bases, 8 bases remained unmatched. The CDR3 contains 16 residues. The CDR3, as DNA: TGTGCCAGCAGCTCCACGGACAGGGTTTCCACCGGGGAGCTGTTTTTT. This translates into CASSSTDRVSTGELFF.

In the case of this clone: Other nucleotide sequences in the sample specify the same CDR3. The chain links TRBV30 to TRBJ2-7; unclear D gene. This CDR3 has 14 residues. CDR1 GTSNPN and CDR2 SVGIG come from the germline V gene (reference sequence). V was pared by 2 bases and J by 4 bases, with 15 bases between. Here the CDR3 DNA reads TGTGCCTGGAGTAGTTCCCCCCACTCTTACGAGCAGTACTTC. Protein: CAWSSSPHSYEQYF.

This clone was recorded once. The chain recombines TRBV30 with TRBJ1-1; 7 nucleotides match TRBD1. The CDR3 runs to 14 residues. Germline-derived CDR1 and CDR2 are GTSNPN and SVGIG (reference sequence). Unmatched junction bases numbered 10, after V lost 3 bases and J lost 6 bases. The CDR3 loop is CAWRAGQSSSEAFF. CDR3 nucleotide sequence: TGTGCCTGGAGAGCGGGACAGAGCTCTTCTGAAGCTTTCTTT.

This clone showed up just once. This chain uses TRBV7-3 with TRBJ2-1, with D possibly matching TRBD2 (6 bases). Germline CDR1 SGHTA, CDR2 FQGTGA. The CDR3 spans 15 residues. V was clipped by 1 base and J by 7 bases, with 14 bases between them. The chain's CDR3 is CASSLIAGRRNEQFF. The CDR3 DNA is TGTGCCAGCAGCTTAATCGCGGGAAGGCGGAATGAGCAGTTCTTC.